This T cell receptor (beta chain) was identified in a study of T cell responses to AZD1222 COVID-19 vaccine. Notes on the study in general: At study baseline, merely roughly 6 AZD1222 recipients were seropositive.

The CDR3 sequence is 15 residues long. Germline CDR1 and CDR2: SGDLS and YYNGEE. V was trimmed by 0 bases and J by 3 bases, leaving 13 bases between them. On this clone itself: The target antigen is unknown.

Clones were read by immunoSEQ multiplex PCR, and TCRdb kept only the in-frame ones, dropping some. This table has roughly 79,000 clones, 78% appearing once. Specimen: peripheral blood, collected on day 0 of AZD1222 vaccination. The origin of this receptor is an adult in good health. This chain links TRBV9 with TRBJ2-7; D is tentatively TRBD1 or TRBD2 (5 bases each). The CDR3, as DNA: TGTGCCAGCAGCGTAGGGGGGAGCGGTTACTACGAGCAGTACTTC. Translation: CASSVGGSGYYEQYF.